Following are 4 T cell receptor beta chains from one sample sequenced in a study of blood T cell repertoires in COVID-19. Method: immunoSEQ multiplex PCR; TCRdb's copy keeps in-frame clones and lacks some. Here the sample spans roughly 400,000 clones, roughly 86% being singletons. The sequencing sample was made of PBMCs or T cells enriched from blood (not recorded which). These receptors were collected from a woman in her thirties who had recovered from COVID-19.

The gene calls are TRBV3-1 (or the pseudogene TRBV3-2) and TRBJ2-4; a weak D match, TRBD2 (6 bases). Germline V gene sequence: CDR1 LGHDT, CDR2 YNNKEL (reference sequence). CDR3 length equals 15 residues. With 5 bases removed from V and 0 bases from J, the gap between germline ends came to 11 bases. This CDR3 reads CASSWSGLAKNIQYF. The CDR3 nucleotides read TGTGCCAGCAGCTGGAGCGGGTTAGCCAAAAACATTCAGTACTTC.

This sequence joins TRBV20-1 and TRBJ2-7; D is ambiguous. Trimming took 3 bases from V and 4 from J, leaving 7 bases between them. This CDR3 has 11 amino acids. Germline CDR1 DFQATT, CDR2 SNEGSKA (reference sequence). As DNA, the CDR3 is TGCAGTGCTAGCGGTGTATACGAGCAGTACTTC. It encodes CSASGVYEQYF.

The rearrangement uses TRBV19 and TRBJ2-3; no definite D call. Per germline, CDR1 LNHDA and CDR2 SQIVND (reference sequence). The CDR3 has 15 residues. V was cut by 3 bases and J by 2 bases, with 12 bases left in between. The CDR3 DNA reads as TGTGCCAGTAGTATTTTCGCACAGACCACAGATACGCAGTATTTT. This translates into CASSIFAQTTDTQYF.

The rearrangement uses TRBV28 and TRBJ2-7; D is perhaps TRBD1 (5 bases). Germline CDR1 reads MDHEN; CDR2 reads SYDVKM. CDR3 length equals 13 residues. V was shortened by 5 bases and J by 0 bases, with 8 bases between the two germline ends. CDR3 sequence (DNA): TGTGCCAGCAGTCCAGGACACTCCTACGAGCAGTACTTC. The encoded protein is CASSPGHSYEQYF.